These 7 T cell receptor beta chains were all obtained from the same sample, sequenced in a study of blood T cell repertoires in COVID-19. Libraries were prepared by immunoSEQ multiplex PCR; TCRdb keeps only in-frame clonotypes and omits some of them. The sample has around 240,000 clones, approximately 81% seen once. Sequences were obtained from peripheral blood. These receptors came from a man aged 35 to 55 with acute or convalescent COVID-19.

V usage is TRBV6-6 and J usage is TRBJ2-1, with D perhaps TRBD2 (5 bases). CDR3 length: 13 amino acids. V gave up 6 bases and J gave up 4 bases, with 10 bases separating them. The germline V gene has CDR1 MNHNY and CDR2 SVGAGI (reference sequence). Here the CDR3 reads CASSWTGYNEQFF. The CDR3 nucleotides are TGTGCCAGCAGCTGGACGGGGTACAATGAGCAGTTCTTC.

The V and J genes are TRBV30 and TRBJ1-6; no reliable D call. CDR1 and CDR2 (germline): GTSNPN, SVGIG (reference sequence). V was pared by 4 bases and J by 4 bases, with 8 bases between. The CDR3 length is 13 residues. This CDR3 reads CAWMAGYNSPLHF. The CDR3 DNA reads TGTGCCTGGATGGCGGGGTATAATTCACCCCTCCACTTT.

The chain recombines TRBV27 with TRBJ1-5; 7 bases align to TRBD1. Trimming took 2 bases from V and 5 from J; bases not matched to a gene: 6. Germline V CDR1 and CDR2: MNHEY, SMNVEV (reference sequence). The CDR3 sequence is 15 residues long. CDR3 in amino acids: CASSLPGGGDQPQHF. As DNA, the CDR3 is TGTGCCAGCAGTTTACCAGGAGGGGGCGATCAGCCCCAGCATTTT.

The rearrangement uses TRBV9 and TRBJ1-2; the D gene is possibly TRBD1 (6 bases). From germline, CDR1 is SGDLS and CDR2 YYNGEE. The CDR3 covers 14 residues. The V gene lost 5 bases and the J gene lost 3 bases, with 14 bases spanning the gap. DNA for the CDR3: TGTGCCAGCAGAACACCGGGACACCACTATGGCTACACCTTC. This translates into CASRTPGHHYGYTF.

The genes are TRBV19 and TRBJ1-2; weak D call: TRBD1 (5 bases). The germline V gene encodes CDR1 LNHDA and CDR2 SQIVND (reference sequence). The CDR3 runs to 15 residues. Trimming removed 6 bases at V and 3 bases at J, with 17 bases between. CDR3 sequence: CASSGGPGSDYGYTF. The DNA of the CDR3 is TGTGCCAGTAGCGGGGGTCCAGGGAGTGACTATGGCTACACCTTC.

This chain links TRBV7-2 with TRBJ2-1; 8 bases are a match to TRBD2. In germline, CDR1 is SGHTA, CDR2 FQGNSA. V lost 1 base to trimming and J lost 3 bases; unmatched junction nucleotides: 8. The CDR3 contains 17 residues. CDR3 sequence: CASSLVSRGGYYNEQFF. The CDR3 region has the DNA TGTGCCAGCAGCTTAGTAAGCCGGGGGGGATACTACAATGAGCAGTTCTTC.

The J gene is TRBJ1-2, the V gene TRBV5-5; 7 bases agree with TRBD1. CDR3 length equals 14 residues. V dropped 4 bases and J dropped 4; count of bases not matched to a gene: 7. CDR1 is SGHKS, CDR2 YYEKEE, per germline (reference sequence). For the CDR3, the DNA is TGTGCCAGCAGCACCCCACAGGGGAGCTATGGCTACACCTTC. Protein: CASSTPQGSYGYTF.